This T cell receptor (beta chain) was sequenced in a study of human T cells and chemical hapten exposure. The CDR3 runs to 15 residues. Looked up from germline, CDR1 is MDHEN and CDR2 is SYDVKM. The V gene lost 7 bases and the J gene lost 3 bases, with 17 bases spanning the gap. In this sample, this clonotype turned up a few times. In TCRdb, the RACE reads were re-called with MiXCR into one record per CDR3 protein. The sample records some 380,000 distinct CDR3 sequences, more than 4.5% being singletons. Time point given: patch test 1, 2 weeks after DPC sensitization. Specified treatment: therapeutic diphenylcyclopropenone sensitization with weekly scalp DPC.

The rearrangement uses TRBV28 and TRBJ2-3; TRBD1 might be the D (6 bases). The sample in question was whole blood, obtained in connection with sensitization to the hapten diphenylcyclopropenone (DPC). The receptor's source is a woman aged 50 to 65 with alopecia areata. Some clones in this sample may be carry-over from other donors' samples. The CDR3 sequence: CASTPGAFQTDTQYF. CDR3 DNA sequence: TGTGCCAGCACCCCAGGGGCTTTCCAGACAGATACGCAGTATTTT.